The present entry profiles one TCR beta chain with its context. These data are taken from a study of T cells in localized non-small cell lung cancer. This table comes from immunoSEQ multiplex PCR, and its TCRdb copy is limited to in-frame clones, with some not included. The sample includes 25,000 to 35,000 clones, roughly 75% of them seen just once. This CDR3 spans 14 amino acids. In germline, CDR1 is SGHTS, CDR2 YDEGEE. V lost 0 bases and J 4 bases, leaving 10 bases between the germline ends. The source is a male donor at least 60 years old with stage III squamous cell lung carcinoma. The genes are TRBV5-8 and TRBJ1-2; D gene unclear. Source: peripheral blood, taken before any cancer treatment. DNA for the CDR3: TGTGCCAGCAGCTTGGCCCCACAGTTCTATGGCTACACCTTC. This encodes CASSLAPQFYGYTF.